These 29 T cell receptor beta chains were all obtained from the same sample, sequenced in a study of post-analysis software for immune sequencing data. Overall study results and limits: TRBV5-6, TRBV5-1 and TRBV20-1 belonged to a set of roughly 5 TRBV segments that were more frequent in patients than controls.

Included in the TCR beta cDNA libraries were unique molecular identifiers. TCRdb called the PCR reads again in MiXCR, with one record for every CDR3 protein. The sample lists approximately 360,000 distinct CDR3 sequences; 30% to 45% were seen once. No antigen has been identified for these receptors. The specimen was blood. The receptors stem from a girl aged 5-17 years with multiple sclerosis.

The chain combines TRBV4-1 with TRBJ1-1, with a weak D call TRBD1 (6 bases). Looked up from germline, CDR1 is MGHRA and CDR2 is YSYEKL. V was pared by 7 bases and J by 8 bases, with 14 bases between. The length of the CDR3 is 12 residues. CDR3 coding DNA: TGCGCCAGCAACTCAAGGGGGGAAGAAGCTTTCTTT. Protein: CASNSRGEEAFF.

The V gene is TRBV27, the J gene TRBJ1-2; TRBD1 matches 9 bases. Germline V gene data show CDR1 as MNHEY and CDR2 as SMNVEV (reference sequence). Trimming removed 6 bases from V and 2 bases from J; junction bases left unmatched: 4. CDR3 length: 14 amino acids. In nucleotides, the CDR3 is TGTGCCAGCAGGGGGACAGGGACGAACTATGGCTACACCTTC. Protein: CASRGTGTNYGYTF.

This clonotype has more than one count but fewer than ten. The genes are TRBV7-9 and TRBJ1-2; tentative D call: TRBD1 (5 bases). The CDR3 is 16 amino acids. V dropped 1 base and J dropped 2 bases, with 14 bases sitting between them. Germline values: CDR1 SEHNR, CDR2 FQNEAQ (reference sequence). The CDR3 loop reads CASSLDSGGENYGYTF. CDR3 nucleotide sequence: TGTGCCAGCAGCTTAGATTCCGGGGGAGAGAACTATGGCTACACCTTC.

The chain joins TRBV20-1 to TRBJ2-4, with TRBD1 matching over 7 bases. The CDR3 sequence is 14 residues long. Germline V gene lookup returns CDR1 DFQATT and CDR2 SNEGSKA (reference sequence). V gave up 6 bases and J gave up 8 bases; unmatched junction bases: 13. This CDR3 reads CSAGTAGGSYIQYF. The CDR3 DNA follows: TGCAGTGCCGGGACAGCCGGTGGAAGCTACATTCAGTACTTC.

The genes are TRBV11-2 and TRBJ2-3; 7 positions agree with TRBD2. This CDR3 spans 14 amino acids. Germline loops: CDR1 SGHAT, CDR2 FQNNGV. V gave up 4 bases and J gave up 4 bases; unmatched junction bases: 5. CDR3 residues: CASSSEAGADTQYF. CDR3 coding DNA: TGTGCCAGCAGCTCGGAGGCGGGGGCAGATACGCAGTATTTT. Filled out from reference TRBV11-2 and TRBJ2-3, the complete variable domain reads EAGVAQSPRYKIIEKRQSVAFWCNPISGHATLYWYQQILGQGPKLLIQFQNNGVVDDSQLPKDRFSAERLKGVDSTLKIQPAKLEDSAVYLCASSSEAGADTQYFGPGTRLTVL.

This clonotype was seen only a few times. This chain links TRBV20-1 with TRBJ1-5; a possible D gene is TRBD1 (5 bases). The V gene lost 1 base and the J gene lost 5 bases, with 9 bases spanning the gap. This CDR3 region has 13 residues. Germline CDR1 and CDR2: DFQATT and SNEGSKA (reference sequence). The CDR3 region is CSARGGVDQPQHF. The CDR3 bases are TGCAGTGCTAGAGGAGGGGTAGATCAGCCCCAGCATTTT.

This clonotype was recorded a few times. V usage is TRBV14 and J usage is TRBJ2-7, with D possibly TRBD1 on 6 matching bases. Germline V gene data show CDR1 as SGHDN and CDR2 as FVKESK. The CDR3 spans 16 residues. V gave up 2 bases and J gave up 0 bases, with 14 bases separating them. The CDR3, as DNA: TGTGCCAGCAGCCAATTTGAGACAGGCTTCTCCTACGAGCAGTACTTC. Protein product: CASSQFETGFSYEQYF.

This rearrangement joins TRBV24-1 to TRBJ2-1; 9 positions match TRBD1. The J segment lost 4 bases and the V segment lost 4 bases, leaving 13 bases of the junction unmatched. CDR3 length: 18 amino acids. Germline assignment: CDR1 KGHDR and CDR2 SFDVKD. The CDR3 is CATSDHIGPGQGYNEQFF. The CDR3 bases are TGTGCCACCAGTGACCATATCGGCCCGGGACAGGGATACAATGAGCAGTTCTTC.

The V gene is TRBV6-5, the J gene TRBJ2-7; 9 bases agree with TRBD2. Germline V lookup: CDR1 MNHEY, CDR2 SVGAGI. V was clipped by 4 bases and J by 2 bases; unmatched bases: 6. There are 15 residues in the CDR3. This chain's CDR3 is CASSFRLAATYEQYF. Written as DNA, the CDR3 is TGTGCCAGCAGTTTCCGACTAGCGGCTACCTACGAGCAGTACTTC.

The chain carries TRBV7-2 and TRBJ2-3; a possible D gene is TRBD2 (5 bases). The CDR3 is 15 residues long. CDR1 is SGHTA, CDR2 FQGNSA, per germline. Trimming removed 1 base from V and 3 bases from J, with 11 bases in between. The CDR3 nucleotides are TGTGCCAGCAGCTTAGATGGGAGACCGACAGATACGCAGTATTTT. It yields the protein CASSLDGRPTDTQYF.

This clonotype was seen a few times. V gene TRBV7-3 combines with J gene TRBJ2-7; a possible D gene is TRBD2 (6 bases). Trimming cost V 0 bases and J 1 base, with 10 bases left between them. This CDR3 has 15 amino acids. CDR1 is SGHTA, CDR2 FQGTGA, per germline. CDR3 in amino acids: CASSLTGGESYEQYF. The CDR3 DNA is TGTGCCAGCAGCTTAACGGGCGGGGAGTCCTACGAGCAGTACTTC.

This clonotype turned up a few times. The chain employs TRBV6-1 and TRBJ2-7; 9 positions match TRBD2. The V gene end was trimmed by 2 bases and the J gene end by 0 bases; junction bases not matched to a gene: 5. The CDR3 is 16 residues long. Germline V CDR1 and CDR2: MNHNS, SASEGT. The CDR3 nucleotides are TGTGCCAGCAGTGAATGGGCTAGCGGGATCTCCTACGAGCAGTACTTC. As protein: CASSEWASGISYEQYF.

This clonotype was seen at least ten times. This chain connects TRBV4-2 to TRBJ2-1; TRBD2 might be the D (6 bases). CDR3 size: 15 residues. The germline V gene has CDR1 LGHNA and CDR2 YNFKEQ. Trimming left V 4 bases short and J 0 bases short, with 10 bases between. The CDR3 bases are TGTGCCAGCAGCCCGGGACTTGACTCCTACAATGAGCAGTTCTTC. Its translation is CASSPGLDSYNEQFF.

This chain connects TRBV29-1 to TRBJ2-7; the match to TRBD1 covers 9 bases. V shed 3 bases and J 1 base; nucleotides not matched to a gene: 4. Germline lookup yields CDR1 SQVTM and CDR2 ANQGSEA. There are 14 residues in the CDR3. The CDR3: CSVEAGTGSYEQYF. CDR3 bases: TGCAGCGTTGAGGCCGGGACAGGGTCCTACGAGCAGTACTTC.

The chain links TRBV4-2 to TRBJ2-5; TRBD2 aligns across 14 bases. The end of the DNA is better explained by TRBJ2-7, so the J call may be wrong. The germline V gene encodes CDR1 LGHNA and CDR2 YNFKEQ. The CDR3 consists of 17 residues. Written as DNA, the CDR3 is TGTGCCAGCAGCCAAGAGTGGACTAGCGGGGGGTTTTACGAGCAGTACTTC. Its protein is CASSQEWTSGGFYEQYF.

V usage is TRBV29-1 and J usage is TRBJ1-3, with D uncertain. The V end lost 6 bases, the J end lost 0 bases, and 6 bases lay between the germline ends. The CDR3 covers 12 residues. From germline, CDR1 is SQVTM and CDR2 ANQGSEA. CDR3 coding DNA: TGCAGCGTAGGGTTCTCTGGAAACACCATATATTTT. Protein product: CSVGFSGNTIYF.

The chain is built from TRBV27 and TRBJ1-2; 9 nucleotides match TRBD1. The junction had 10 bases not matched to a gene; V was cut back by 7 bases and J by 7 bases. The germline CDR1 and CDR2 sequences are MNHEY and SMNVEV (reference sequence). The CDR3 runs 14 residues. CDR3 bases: TGTGCCAGCAAAAGCACAGGGGGCGCCGGTGGCTACACCTTC. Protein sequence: CASKSTGGAGGYTF.

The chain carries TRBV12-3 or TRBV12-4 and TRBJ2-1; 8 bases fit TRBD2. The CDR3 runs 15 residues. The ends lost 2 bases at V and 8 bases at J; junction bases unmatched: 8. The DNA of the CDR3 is TGTGCCAGCAGTTTACGGGGACTAGGTCTCGATGAGCAGTTCTTC. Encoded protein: CASSLRGLGLDEQFF.

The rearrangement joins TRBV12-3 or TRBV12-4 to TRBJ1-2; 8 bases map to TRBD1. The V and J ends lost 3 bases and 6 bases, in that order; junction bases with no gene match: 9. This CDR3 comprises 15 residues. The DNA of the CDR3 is TGTGCCAGCAGTTTCCTGGACAGGGAGGGGGATGGCTACACCTTC. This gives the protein CASSFLDREGDGYTF.

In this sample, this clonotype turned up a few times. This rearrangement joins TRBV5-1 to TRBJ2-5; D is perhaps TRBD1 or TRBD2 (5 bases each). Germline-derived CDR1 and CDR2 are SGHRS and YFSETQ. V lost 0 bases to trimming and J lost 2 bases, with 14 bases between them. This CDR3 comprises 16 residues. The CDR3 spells CASSLVGGYGQETQYF. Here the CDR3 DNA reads TGCGCCAGCAGCTTGGTTGGGGGATACGGGCAAGAGACCCAGTACTTC.

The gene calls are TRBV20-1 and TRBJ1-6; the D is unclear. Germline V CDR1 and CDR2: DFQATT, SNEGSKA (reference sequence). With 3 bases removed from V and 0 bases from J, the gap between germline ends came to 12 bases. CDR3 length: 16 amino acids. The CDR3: CSASPYISSYNSPLHF. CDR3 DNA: TGCAGTGCTAGTCCGTACATCAGCTCCTATAATTCACCCCTCCACTTT.

CDR3 residues: CASRPRLAEGETQFF. The CDR3 coding sequence is TGTGCCAGCAGGCCGAGACTAGCGGAAGGGGAGACCCAGTTCTTC. The genes are TRBV7-9 and TRBJ2-1, with 9 bases lining up with TRBD2. Losses at the gene ends were 6 bases for V and 13 bases for J; bases not matched to a gene: 16. Germline CDR1 SEHNR, CDR2 FQNEAQ (reference sequence). CDR3 size: 15 residues.

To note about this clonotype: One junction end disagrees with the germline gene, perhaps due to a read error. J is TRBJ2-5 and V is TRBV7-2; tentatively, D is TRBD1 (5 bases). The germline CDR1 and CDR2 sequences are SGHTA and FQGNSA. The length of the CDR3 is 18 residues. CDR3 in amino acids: CAGSLEVVRTRAGETQYF. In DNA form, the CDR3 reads TGTGCCGGCAGCTTAGAAGTCGTCCGCACCAGGGCAGGGGAGACCCAGTACTTC.

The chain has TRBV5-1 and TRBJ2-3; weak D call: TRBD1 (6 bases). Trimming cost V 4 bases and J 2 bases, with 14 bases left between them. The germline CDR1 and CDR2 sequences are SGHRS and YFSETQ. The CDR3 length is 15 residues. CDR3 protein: CASSIQGSYTDTQYF. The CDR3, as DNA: TGCGCCAGCAGCATTCAGGGGTCTTACACAGATACGCAGTATTTT.

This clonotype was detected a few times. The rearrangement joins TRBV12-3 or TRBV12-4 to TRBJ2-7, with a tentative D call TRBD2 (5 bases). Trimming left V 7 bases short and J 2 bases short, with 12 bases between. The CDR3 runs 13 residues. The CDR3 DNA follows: TGTGCCAGCACTACCGGGGAGACCTACGAGCAGTACTTC. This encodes CASTTGETYEQYF.

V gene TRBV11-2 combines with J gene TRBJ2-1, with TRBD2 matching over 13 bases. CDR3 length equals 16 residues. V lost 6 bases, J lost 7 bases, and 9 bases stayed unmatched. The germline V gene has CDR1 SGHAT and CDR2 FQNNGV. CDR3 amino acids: CASRTSGGLRGNEQFF. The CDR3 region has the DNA TGTGCCAGCAGGACTAGCGGGGGGTTGAGAGGAAATGAGCAGTTCTTC. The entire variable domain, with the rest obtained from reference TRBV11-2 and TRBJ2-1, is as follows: EAGVAQSPRYKIIEKRQSVAFWCNPISGHATLYWYQQILGQGPKLLIQFQNNGVVDDSQLPKDRFSAERLKGVDSTLKIQPAKLEDSAVYLCASRTSGGLRGNEQFFGPGTRLTVL.

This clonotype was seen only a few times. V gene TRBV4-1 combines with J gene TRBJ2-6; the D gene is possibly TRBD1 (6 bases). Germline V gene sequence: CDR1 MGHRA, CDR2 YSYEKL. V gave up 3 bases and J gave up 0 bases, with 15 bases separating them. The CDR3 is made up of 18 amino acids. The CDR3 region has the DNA TGCGCCAGCAGCCACGGCATGAGGACAGCCTCTGGGGCCAACGTCCTGACTTTC. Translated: CASSHGMRTASGANVLTF.

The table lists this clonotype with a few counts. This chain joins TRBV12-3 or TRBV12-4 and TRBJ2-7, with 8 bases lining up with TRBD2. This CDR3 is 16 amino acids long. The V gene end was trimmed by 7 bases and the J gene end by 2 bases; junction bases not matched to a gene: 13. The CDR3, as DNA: TGTGCCAGCAACGGCGGGGGGACGGGTTTAACCTACGAGCAGTACTTC. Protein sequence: CASNGGGTGLTYEQYF.

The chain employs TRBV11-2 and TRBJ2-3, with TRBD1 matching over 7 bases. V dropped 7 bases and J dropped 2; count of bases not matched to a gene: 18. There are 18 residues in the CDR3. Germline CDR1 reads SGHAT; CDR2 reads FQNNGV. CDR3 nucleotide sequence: TGTGCCAGCATCCCCCGGGACAGCCAACACTCATTCACAGATACGCAGTATTTT. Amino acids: CASIPRDSQHSFTDTQYF. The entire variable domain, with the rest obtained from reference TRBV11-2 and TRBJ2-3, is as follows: EAGVAQSPRYKIIEKRQSVAFWCNPISGHATLYWYQQILGQGPKLLIQFQNNGVVDDSQLPKDRFSAERLKGVDSTLKIQPAKLEDSAVYLCASIPRDSQHSFTDTQYFGPGTRLTVL.